These T cell receptor beta chains were read from a single sample in a study of cytomegalovirus exposure and HLA in healthy donors. The repertoire was sequenced with immunoSEQ multiplex PCR; TCRdb's copy has only in-frame clones and lacks some. The table has roughly 140,000 clones, approximately 91% seen once; the top ten hold 3.3%. The sequencing input was PBMCs. Every receptor here comes from a woman between 18 and 29 years old in good health and CMV-seropositive. The CDR3 runs from the conserved cysteine through the conserved F or W. Each record gives: clone size, CDR3 length, V gene, J gene, D gene, CDR3 protein, CDR3 DNA. The D gene is left open where the match is weak. Not every row has a clone size; where given, it reads once, few, many or a size class.

.	17	TRBV5-1	TRBJ2-6	TRBD1	CASSRGQGASGANVLTF	TGCGCCAGCAGCCGTGGACAGGGGGCTTCTGGGGCCAACGTCCTGACTTTC
.	15	TRBV7-3	TRBJ2-1	TRBD2	CASSSGTSGYNGQFF	TGTGCCAGCAGCTCCGGGACTAGCGGATACAATGGGCAGTTCTTC
.	15	TRBV5-6	TRBJ2-7	.	CASSSWGGGLYEQYF	TGTGCCAGCAGCTCTTGGGGAGGGGGACTCTACGAGCAGTACTTC
.	14	TRBV29-1	TRBJ2-7	TRBD1	CSVGGQDKWYEQYF	TGCAGCGTGGGGGGACAGGATAAGTGGTACGAGCAGTACTTC
.	16	TRBV29-1	TRBJ1-3	TRBD1	CSVSGTGQNSGNTIYF	TGCAGCGTATCCGGGACAGGGCAAAACTCTGGAAACACCATATATTTT
.	16	TRBV5-1	TRBJ2-7	TRBD2	CASSLEAGVLTYEQYF	TGCGCCAGCAGCTTGGAAGCGGGAGTCCTGACCTACGAGCAGTACTTC
.	13	TRBV27	TRBJ1-5	.	CASSTHTGQPQHF	TGTGCCAGCAGTACCCATACGGGACAGCCCCAGCATTTT
.	15	TRBV4-1	TRBJ2-7	TRBD2	CASSHGLAGVYEQYF	TGCGCCAGCAGCCACGGACTAGCGGGAGTCTACGAGCAGTACTTC
.	13	TRBV30	TRBJ1-2	.	CAWSVLGHAAGTF	TGTGCCTGGAGTGTACTTGGACATGCAGCCGGCACCTTC
once	18	TRBV5-1	TRBJ2-5	TRBD2	CASSYSGTSGPLGETQYF	TGCGCCAGCAGCTACTCCGGGACTAGCGGGCCCCTCGGAGAGACCCAGTACTTC
.	13	TRBV7-2	TRBJ2-7	.	CASSLQESYEQYF	TGTGCCAGCAGCTTACAGGAATCCTACGAGCAGTACTTC
once	13	TRBV6-5	TRBJ1-2	.	CASSRTVGYGYTF	TGTGCCAGCAGTCGTACAGTCGGCTATGGCTACACCTTC
.	16	TRBV5-1	TRBJ2-3	TRBD1	CASSLYDRGRTDTQYF	TGCGCCAGCAGCCTATACGACAGGGGGCGTACAGATACGCAGTATTTT
.	19	TRBV29-1	TRBJ2-1	TRBD2	CSVRNPGLAGRSSYNEQFF	TGCAGCGTCCGTAATCCGGGACTAGCGGGAAGAAGCTCCTACAATGAGCAGTTCTTC
.	14	TRBV4-2	TRBJ1-4	.	CASSLTRGNEKLFF	TGTGCCAGCAGCCTGACCCGAGGAAATGAAAAACTGTTTTTT
.	14	TRBV7-2	TRBJ1-2	.	CASSFPGRDYGYTF	TGTGCCAGCAGCTTCCCCGGCAGGGACTATGGCTACACCTTC
.	12	TRBV28	TRBJ2-3	.	CASRDSTDTQYF	TGTGCCAGCCGGGATAGCACAGATACGCAGTATTTT
.	16	TRBV11-2	TRBJ2-5	TRBD1	CASSSVGTGLQETQYF	TGTGCCAGCAGCTCCGTAGGGACAGGACTCCAAGAGACCCAGTACTTC
.	16	TRBV4-1	TRBJ2-7	TRBD1	CASSQFRQGAEYEQYF	TGCGCCAGCAGCCAATTCCGACAGGGGGCGGAGTACGAGCAGTACTTC
.	14	TRBV4-3	TRBJ2-1	.	CASSQGRRSNEQFF	TGCGCCAGCAGCCAAGGCCGGCGGAGCAATGAGCAGTTCTTC
once	17	TRBV4-1	TRBJ1-2	TRBD1	CASRRTGDRKGDYGYTF	TGCGCCAGCCGCCGGACAGGGGATAGGAAAGGGGATTATGGCTACACCTTC
.	14	TRBV7-9	TRBJ2-1	TRBD2	CASNYRAGGNEQFF	TGTGCCAGCAATTATCGAGCGGGAGGTAATGAGCAGTTCTTC
.	14	TRBV7-2	TRBJ2-3	.	CASSLLTGADTQYF	TGTGCCAGCAGCTTATTGACCGGGGCAGATACGCAGTATTTT
.	15	TRBV4-1	TRBJ2-7	.	CASSQGIQGSYEQYF	TGCGCCAGCAGCCAAGGTATACAGGGCTCCTACGAGCAGTACTTC
.	17	TRBV11-3	TRBJ2-5	TRBD1	CASSFARGRVGQETQYF	TGTGCCAGCAGCTTTGCTAGGGGGCGGGTAGGGCAAGAGACCCAGTACTTC
.	15	TRBV5-6	TRBJ1-2	TRBD1	CASSLGGGTVTGYTF	TGTGCCAGCAGCTTGGGCGGGGGGACAGTTACTGGCTACACCTTC
.	15	TRBV18	TRBJ2-7	TRBD1	CASSPSRQGAYEQYF	TGTGCCAGCTCACCATCGCGACAGGGTGCCTACGAGCAGTACTTC
.	12	TRBV25-1	TRBJ2-7	.	CASSDSRYEQYF	TGTGCCAGCAGTGATTCTCGGTACGAGCAGTACTTC
.	15	TRBV19	TRBJ2-3	.	CASSIDIGSLNTQYF	TGTGCCAGTAGTATAGATATCGGGAGTTTAAATACGCAGTATTTT
.	15	TRBV6-5	TRBJ2-7	.	CASSPTTANSYEQYF	TGTGCCAGCAGTCCGACGACAGCTAATTCCTACGAGCAGTACTTC
.	15	TRBV7-9	TRBJ2-7	TRBD1	CASSSPDRGLYEQYF	TGTGCCAGCAGCTCCCCGGACAGGGGGCTCTACGAGCAGTACTTC
.	14	TRBV28	TRBJ2-3	TRBD1	CASNGQGNTDTQYF	TGTGCCAGCAACGGACAGGGAAATACAGATACGCAGTATTTT
few	13	TRBV30	TRBJ2-5	TRBD2	CAWIQRGQETQYF	TGTGCCTGGATCCAGCGGGGCCAAGAGACCCAGTACTTC
.	15	TRBV18	TRBJ2-5	TRBD1	CASSPPGTAGRTQYF	TGTGCCAGCTCACCCCCCGGGACAGCAGGTCGGACCCAGTACTTC
.	15	TRBV13	TRBJ2-4	TRBD2	CASNNGGRVKNIQYF	TGTGCCAGCAATAACGGCGGGAGGGTCAAAAACATTCAGTACTTC
.	15	TRBV27	TRBJ2-7	TRBD1	CASSTATGSLDEQYF	TGTGCCAGCAGTACGGCGACAGGGAGTTTAGACGAGCAGTACTTC
.	14	TRBV25-1	TRBJ2-7	TRBD1	CASSDTAGGYEQYF	TGTGCCAGCAGTGACACGGCAGGGGGCTACGAGCAGTACTTC
.	16	TRBV28	TRBJ2-3	TRBD2	CASSPSGDPRTDTQYF	TGTGCCAGCAGTCCTAGCGGGGATCCCCGCACTGATACGCAGTATTTT
.	17	TRBV7-6	TRBJ2-7	.	CASSPQGGQGTSGGLLF	TGTGCCAGCAGCCCCCAGGGGGGACAGGGGACCAGCGGGGGGCTTCTTTTC
.	17	TRBV7-2	TRBJ1-2	.	CASSHEGHYITNYGYTF	TGTGCCAGCAGCCACGAGGGACACTACATTACTAACTATGGCTACACCTTC
.	16	TRBV27	TRBJ2-7	TRBD2	CASRLTSGWGVDEQYF	TGTGCCAGCAGATTGACTAGCGGGTGGGGGGTGGACGAGCAGTACTTC
.	15	TRBV6-5	TRBJ2-6	TRBD1	CASGLTGPGANVLTF	TGTGCCAGCGGGTTGACAGGGCCAGGGGCCAACGTCCTGACTTTC
.	14	TRBV4-3	TRBJ2-7	TRBD2	CASSQGTSGYEQYF	TGCGCCAGCAGCCAAGGGACTAGCGGATACGAGCAGTACTTC
few	15	TRBV5-6	TRBJ2-1	TRBD2	CASSLGPSGRNEQFF	TGTGCCAGCAGCTTGGGGCCTAGCGGGAGGAATGAGCAGTTCTTC
.	13	TRBV11-1	TRBJ1-1	TRBD1	CASSASQGAEAFF	TGTGCCAGCAGCGCCTCCCAGGGGGCTGAAGCTTTCTTT
.	17	TRBV2	TRBJ1-2	.	CASSFLSPGHQAGGYTF	TGTGCCAGCAGTTTCCTTTCCCCGGGACACCAGGCGGGTGGCTACACCTTC
.	15	TRBV11-3	TRBJ2-7	TRBD2	CASSLRTGGNYEQYF	TGTGCCAGCAGCTTAAGGACGGGAGGTAACTACGAGCAGTACTTC
.	14	TRBV30	TRBJ1-1	.	CAWSREVSDTEAFF	TGTGCCTGGAGTCGGGAGGTCTCAGACACTGAAGCTTTCTTT
once	15	TRBV5-6	TRBJ1-2	TRBD1	CASSRPGQRNYGYTF	TGTGCCAGCAGCAGACCGGGACAGAGGAACTATGGCTACACCTTC
.	13	TRBV9	TRBJ2-7	.	CASSVDGAYEQYF	TGTGCCAGCAGCGTAGACGGAGCCTACGAGCAGTACTTC
.	14	TRBV5-5	TRBJ1-5	.	CASSRQVANQPQHF	TGTGCCAGCAGCCGACAGGTTGCTAATCAGCCCCAGCATTTT
.	15	TRBV10-2	TRBJ2-5	TRBD2	CASSERIAGQETQYF	TGCGCCAGCAGTGAGAGAATAGCGGGACAAGAGACCCAGTACTTC
.	15	TRBV11-2	TRBJ2-1	.	CASSPLSGLYNEQFF	TGTGCCAGCAGCCCGTTATCAGGACTATACAATGAGCAGTTCTTC
once	19	TRBV15	TRBJ1-2	TRBD1	CATSPQPGTGGKGGYGYTF	TGTGCCACCAGCCCCCAGCCCGGGACAGGGGGTAAGGGTGGCTATGGCTACACCTTC
.	16	TRBV29-1	TRBJ2-1	.	CSVEEARRARGNEQFF	TGCAGCGTTGAAGAGGCGAGGAGGGCCCGGGGGAATGAGCAGTTCTTC
.	14	TRBV27	TRBJ2-2	.	CASSLGLNTGELFF	TGTGCCAGCAGTTTGGGCTTGAACACCGGGGAGCTGTTTTTT
.	16	TRBV11-3	TRBJ2-5	TRBD2	CASSLVLAGKQETQYF	TGTGCCAGCAGCTTAGTACTAGCGGGGAAGCAAGAGACCCAGTACTTC